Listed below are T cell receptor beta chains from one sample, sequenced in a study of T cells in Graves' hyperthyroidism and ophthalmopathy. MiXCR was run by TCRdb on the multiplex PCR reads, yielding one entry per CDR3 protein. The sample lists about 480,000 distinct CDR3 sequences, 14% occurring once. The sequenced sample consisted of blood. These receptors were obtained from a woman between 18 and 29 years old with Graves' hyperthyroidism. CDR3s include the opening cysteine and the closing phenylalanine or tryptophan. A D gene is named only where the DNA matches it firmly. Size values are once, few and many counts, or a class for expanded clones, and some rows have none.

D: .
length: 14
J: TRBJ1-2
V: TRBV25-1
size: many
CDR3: CASPEMAVIYGYTF
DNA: TGTGCCAGCCCGGAGATGGCGGTTATCTATGGCTACACCTTC

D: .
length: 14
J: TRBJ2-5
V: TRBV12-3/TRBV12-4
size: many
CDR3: CASSLTGIQETQYF
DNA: TGTGCCAGCAGTTTAACAGGGATCCAAGAGACCCAGTACTTC

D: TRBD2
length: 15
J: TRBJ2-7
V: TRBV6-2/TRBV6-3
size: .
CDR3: CASRGGTQPSYEQYF
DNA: TGTGCCAGCAGGGGAGGGACGCAGCCCTCCTACGAGCAGTACTTC

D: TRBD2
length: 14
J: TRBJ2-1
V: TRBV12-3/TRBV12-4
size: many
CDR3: CASGGSGSGNEQFF
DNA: TGTGCCAGCGGGGGGAGCGGGAGCGGGAATGAGCAGTTCTTC

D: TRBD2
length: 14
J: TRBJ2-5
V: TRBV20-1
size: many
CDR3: CSALSGPYQETQYF
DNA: TGCAGTGCCCTTAGCGGGCCCTACCAAGAGACCCAGTACTTC

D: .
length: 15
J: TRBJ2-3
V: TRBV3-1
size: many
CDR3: CASSQDRQGFDTQYF
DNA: TGTGCCAGCAGCCAAGATCGGCAGGGGTTTGATACGCAGTATTTT

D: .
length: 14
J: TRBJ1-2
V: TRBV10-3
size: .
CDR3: CAIRKSEQDYGYTF
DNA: TGTGCCATCAGGAAATCGGAACAGGACTATGGCTACACCTTC

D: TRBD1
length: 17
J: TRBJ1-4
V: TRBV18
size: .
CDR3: CASSPRTGSSTNEKLFF
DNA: TGTGCCAGCTCACCTCGGACAGGGTCATCGACTAATGAAAAACTGTTTTTT

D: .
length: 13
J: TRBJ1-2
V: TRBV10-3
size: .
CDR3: CAIPKGESYGYTF
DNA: TGTGCCATCCCGAAGGGGGAGAGCTATGGCTACACCTTC

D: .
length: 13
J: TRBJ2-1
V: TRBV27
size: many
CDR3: CASSLFPYNEQFF
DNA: TGTGCCAGCAGTTTATTTCCCTACAATGAGCAGTTCTTC

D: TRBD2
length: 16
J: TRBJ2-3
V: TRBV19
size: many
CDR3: CASSNGLAGFLDTQYF
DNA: TGTGCCAGTAGTAACGGACTAGCGGGCTTTTTGGATACGCAGTATTTT

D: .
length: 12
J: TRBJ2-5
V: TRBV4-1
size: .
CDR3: CASSQHGETQYF
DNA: TGCGCCAGCAGCCAGCACGGAGAGACCCAGTACTTC

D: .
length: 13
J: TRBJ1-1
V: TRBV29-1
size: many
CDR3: CSVGGAGNTEAFF
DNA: TGCAGCGTTGGAGGGGCAGGGAACACTGAAGCTTTCTTT

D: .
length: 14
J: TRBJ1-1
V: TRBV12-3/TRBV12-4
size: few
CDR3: CASSLGGFYTEAFF
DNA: TGTGCCAGCAGTTTGGGGGGGTTTTACACTGAAGCTTTCTTT

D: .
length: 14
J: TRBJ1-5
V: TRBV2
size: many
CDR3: CASSGTTKSQPQHF
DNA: TGTGCCAGCAGTGGCACTACGAAGTCTCAGCCCCAGCATTTT

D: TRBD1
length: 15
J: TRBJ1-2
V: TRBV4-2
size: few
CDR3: CASSQPGQGARGYTF
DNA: TGTGCCAGCAGCCAACCGGGACAGGGGGCGCGGGGCTACACCTTC

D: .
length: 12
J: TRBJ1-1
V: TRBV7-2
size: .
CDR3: CASSLKGNEAFF
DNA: TGTGCCAGCAGCTTAAAGGGTAATGAAGCTTTCTTT